Listed here are 19 T cell receptor beta chains from one sample, sequenced in a study of T cell responses to AZD1222 COVID-19 vaccine. Clones were sequenced by immunoSEQ multiplex PCR, and TCRdb holds only the in-frame ones, with some missing. Among some 160,000 clones listed, 90% to 95% were seen once. The specimen was peripheral blood, collected on day 0 of AZD1222 vaccination. Receptor source: an adult in good health.

J is TRBJ1-5 and V is TRBV7-9; D uncertain. Trimming took 2 bases from V and 7 from J, leaving 12 bases between them. Germline V gene sequence: CDR1 SEHNR, CDR2 FQNEAQ (reference sequence). This CDR3 is built from 14 residues. CDR3 nucleotide sequence: TGTGCCAGCAGCTTACAAGGGTTCGGACAGCCCCAGCATTTT. Its protein is CASSLQGFGQPQHF. Full variable domain (remainder filled in from reference TRBV7-9 and TRBJ1-5): DTGVSQNPRHKITKRGQNVTFRCDPISEHNRLYWYRQTLGQGPEFLTYFQNEAQLEKSRLLSDRFSAERPKGSFSTLEIQRTEQGDSAMYLCASSLQGFGQPQHFGDGTRLSIL.

The gene calls are TRBV10-3 and TRBJ2-1; D unresolved. V was cut by 11 bases and J by 7 bases, with 24 bases left in between. Germline CDR1 ENHRY, CDR2 SYGVKD. The CDR3 totals 15 residues. In DNA form, the CDR3 reads TGTGCCTCCCTCGGATTTGGCACCCCGACGAATGAGCAGTTCTTC. Its translation is CASLGFGTPTNEQFF.

The chain joins TRBV2 to TRBJ2-3; 9 bases fit TRBD2. The CDR3 has 15 residues. V shed 6 bases and J 5 bases; nucleotides not matched to a gene: 9. Germline V gene data show CDR1 as SNHLY and CDR2 as FYNNEI. The CDR3 DNA is TGTGCCAGCAGCCAGCGGGGGGCTTCATTAGATACGCAGTATTTT. Its translation is CASSQRGASLDTQYF.

CDR3 sequence reads: CASSPPGTMVGNTIYF. CDR3 nucleotide sequence: TGTGCCAGCTCACCACCGGGGACAATGGTTGGAAACACCATATATTTT. The rearrangement uses TRBV18 and TRBJ1-3, with D tentatively TRBD1 (6 bases). Germline V gene sequence: CDR1 KGHSH, CDR2 LQKENI. Between the trimmed V and J ends, which lost 0 bases and 3 bases, there was a span of 12 bases. This CDR3 has 16 residues.

V and J are TRBV12-5 and TRBJ1-4; D gene ambiguous. In germline, CDR1 is LGHNT, CDR2 FRNRAP. The CDR3 sequence is 13 residues long. V was clipped by 5 bases and J by 11 bases, with 15 bases between them. The CDR3 here is CASGPTGSNKLFF. For the CDR3, the DNA is TGTGCTAGTGGTCCCACGGGATCCAATAAACTGTTTTTT. The entire variable domain, with the rest obtained from reference TRBV12-5 and TRBJ1-4, is as follows: DARVTQTPRHKVTEMGQEVTMRCQPILGHNTVFWYRQTMMQGLELLAYFRNRAPLDDSGMPKDRFSAEMPDATLATLKIQPSEPRDSAVYFCASGPTGSNKLFFGSGTQLSVL.

The chain couples TRBV5-1 to TRBJ1-1; 7 bases agree with TRBD1. CDR1 and CDR2 (germline): SGHRS, YFSETQ. Trimming took 2 bases from V and 8 from J; bases not matched to a gene: 12. The CDR3 has 15 residues. Here the CDR3 reads CASSLPQGPATEAFF. The DNA of the CDR3 is TGCGCCAGCAGCTTACCACAGGGGCCCGCTACCGAAGCTTTCTTT.

The sample holds one count of this clone. J is TRBJ2-1 and V is TRBV10-3, with 9 bases aligning to TRBD2. CDR3 length: 16 residues. Trimming cost V 3 bases and J 8 bases; bases outside gene matches: 11. Germline-derived CDR1 and CDR2 are ENHRY and SYGVKD. In DNA form, the CDR3 reads TGTGCCATCAGTGAAGGGCGGGGGGGTCTCCTAGATGAGCAGTTCTTC. Translation gives CAISEGRGGLLDEQFF.

This clone was picked up one time. The chain couples TRBV12-3 or TRBV12-4 to TRBJ1-2; TRBD1 might be the D (6 bases). This CDR3 spans 12 amino acids. The germline V and J ends were trimmed by 7 bases and 7 bases, with 13 bases remaining between them. The DNA for the CDR3 is TGTGCCAGCAAATCCACAGGGTTTGGCTACACCTTC. Its protein product is CASKSTGFGYTF.

V usage is TRBV7-9 and J usage is TRBJ2-1; TRBD1 aligns across 7 bases. CDR3 length: 16 amino acids. Trimming took 3 bases from V and 5 from J; bases not matched to a gene: 10. Looked up from germline, CDR1 is SEHNR and CDR2 is FQNEAQ (reference sequence). CDR3 amino acids: CASSFIGTAKNNEQFF. Here the CDR3 DNA reads TGTGCCAGCAGCTTTATAGGGACAGCAAAAAACAATGAGCAGTTCTTC.

The rearrangement uses TRBV18 and TRBJ1-6, with a possible D match to TRBD1 (6 bases). V lost 2 bases and J 10 bases, leaving 15 bases between the germline ends. Germline V CDR1 and CDR2: KGHSH, LQKENI. This CDR3 is built from 15 residues. Written as DNA, the CDR3 is TGTGCCAGCTCACCAAGGAAGGGGGACATGTCACCCCTCCACTTT. Translation gives CASSPRKGDMSPLHF.

J is TRBJ1-2 and V is TRBV6-5; 7 nucleotides line up with TRBD1. Germline V gene data show CDR1 as MNHEY and CDR2 as SVGAGI. Trimming removed 7 bases from V and 4 bases from J; junction bases left unmatched: 9. The CDR3 loop spans 14 amino acids. The CDR3 loop is CASTESGTAYGYTF. The CDR3 nucleotides read TGTGCCAGCACCGAGTCCGGGACAGCCTATGGCTACACCTTC.

This chain connects TRBV28 to TRBJ2-4; the D is unclear. The CDR3 spans 14 residues. The V gene lost 8 bases and the J gene lost 0 bases, with 11 bases spanning the gap. Germline V gives CDR1 MDHEN, CDR2 SYDVKM. The CDR3 spells CASQPPLAKNIQYF. CDR3 nucleotides: TGTGCCAGCCAACCGCCTTTAGCCAAAAACATTCAGTACTTC.

The gene calls are TRBV7-8 and TRBJ1-1, with unresolved D. CDR1 and CDR2 (germline): SGHVS, FQNEAQ. This CDR3 is built from 13 residues. V lost 2 bases and J 5 bases, leaving 9 bases between the germline ends. For the CDR3, the DNA is TGTGCCAGCAGCTTACTGGGTGAAACTGAAGCTTTCTTT. Translated: CASSLLGETEAFF.

This chain joins TRBV18 and TRBJ1-3; D might be TRBD1 (6 bases). V was cut by 1 base and J by 4 bases, with 11 bases left in between. This CDR3 contains 15 residues. The germline V gene encodes CDR1 KGHSH and CDR2 LQKENI. CDR3 sequence (DNA): TGTGCCAGCTCACCACGTTCGGGGGCAGGAAACACCATATATTTT. Translating it yields CASSPRSGAGNTIYF.

The chain links TRBV2 to TRBJ2-5, with unresolved D. The V and J ends lost 4 bases and 2 bases respectively, with 8 bases between them. The CDR3 contains 13 residues. Germline lookup yields CDR1 SNHLY and CDR2 FYNNEI. The CDR3 region has the DNA TGTGCCAGCAGTGGGGCAAGTCAAGAGACCCAGTACTTC. Its protein is CASSGASQETQYF. Variable domain in full (rest from reference TRBV2 and TRBJ2-5): EPEVTQTPSHQVTQMGQEVILRCVPISNHLYFYWYRQILGQKVEFLVSFYNNEISEKSEIFDDQFSVERPDGSNFTLKIRSTKLEDSAMYFCASSGASQETQYFGPGTRLLVL.

This chain links TRBV9 with TRBJ1-1; no reliable D call. The CDR3 sequence is 14 residues long. Germline CDR1 and CDR2: SGDLS and YYNGEE. Trimming shortened V by 3 bases and J by 5 bases, and 14 bases separated the two germline ends. CDR3: CASSAHPGPTEAFF. DNA of the CDR3: TGTGCCAGCAGCGCTCACCCTGGACCGACTGAAGCTTTCTTT.

This clone showed up just once. The genes are TRBV9 and TRBJ1-2, with 7 bases that match TRBD1. The CDR3 consists of 14 residues. Germline values: CDR1 SGDLS, CDR2 YYNGEE. The trim removed 4 bases at V and 0 bases at J, leaving 3 bases unmatched. The DNA for the CDR3 is TGTGCCAGCAGCCCCGGGACAGCTAACTATGGCTACACCTTC. Protein sequence: CASSPGTANYGYTF.

The V gene is TRBV4-1, the J gene TRBJ2-4; TRBD2 agrees at 7 bases. The germline V gene has CDR1 MGHRA and CDR2 YSYEKL. Trimming removed 3 bases from V and 8 bases from J; junction bases left unmatched: 16. There are 17 residues in the CDR3. CDR3 region: CASSQPGRGGGRDIQYF. CDR3 in DNA: TGCGCCAGCAGCCAGCCAGGTCGAGGCGGGGGACGGGACATTCAGTACTTC.

CDR3 amino acids: CASSLLENYGYTF. CDR3 DNA sequence: TGTGCCAGCAGCTTACTGGAAAACTATGGCTACACCTTC. This chain connects TRBV11-2 to TRBJ1-2; the D is unclear. Germline V lookup: CDR1 SGHAT, CDR2 FQNNGV. V was pared by 2 bases and J by 2 bases, with 6 bases between. The CDR3 consists of 13 residues.